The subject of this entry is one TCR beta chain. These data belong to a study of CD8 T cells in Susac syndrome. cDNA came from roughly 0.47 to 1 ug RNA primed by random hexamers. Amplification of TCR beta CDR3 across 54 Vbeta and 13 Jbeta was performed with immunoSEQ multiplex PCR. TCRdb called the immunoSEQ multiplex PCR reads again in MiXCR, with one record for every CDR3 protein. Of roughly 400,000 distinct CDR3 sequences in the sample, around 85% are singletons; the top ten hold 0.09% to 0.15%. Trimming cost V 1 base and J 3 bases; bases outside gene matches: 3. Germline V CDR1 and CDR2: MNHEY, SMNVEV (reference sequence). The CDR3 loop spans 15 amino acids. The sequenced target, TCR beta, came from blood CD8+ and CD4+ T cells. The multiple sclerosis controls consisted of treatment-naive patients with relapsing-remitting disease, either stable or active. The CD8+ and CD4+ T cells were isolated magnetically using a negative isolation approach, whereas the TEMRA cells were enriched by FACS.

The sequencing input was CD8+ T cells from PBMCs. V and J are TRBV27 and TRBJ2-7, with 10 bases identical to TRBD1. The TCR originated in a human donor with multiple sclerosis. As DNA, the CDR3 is TGTGCCAGCAGTTTATTAGGGACAGGGGACTACGAGCAGTACTTC. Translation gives CASSLLGTGDYEQYF.